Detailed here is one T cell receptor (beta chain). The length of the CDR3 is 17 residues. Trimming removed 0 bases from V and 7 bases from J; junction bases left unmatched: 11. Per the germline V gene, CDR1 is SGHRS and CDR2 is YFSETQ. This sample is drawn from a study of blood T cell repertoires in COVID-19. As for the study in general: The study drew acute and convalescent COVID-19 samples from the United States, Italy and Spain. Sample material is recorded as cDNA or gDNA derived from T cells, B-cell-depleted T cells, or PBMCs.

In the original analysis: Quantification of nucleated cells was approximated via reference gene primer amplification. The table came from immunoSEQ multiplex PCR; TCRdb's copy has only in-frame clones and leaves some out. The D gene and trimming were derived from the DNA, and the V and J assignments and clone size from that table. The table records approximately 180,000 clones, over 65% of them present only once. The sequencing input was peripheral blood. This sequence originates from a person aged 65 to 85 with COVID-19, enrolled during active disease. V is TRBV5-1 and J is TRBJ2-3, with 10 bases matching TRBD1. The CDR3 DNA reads TGCGCCAGCAGCTTGGTGTCGGGACAGGGGTCCGGATATACGCAGTATTTT. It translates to CASSLVSGQGSGYTQYF.